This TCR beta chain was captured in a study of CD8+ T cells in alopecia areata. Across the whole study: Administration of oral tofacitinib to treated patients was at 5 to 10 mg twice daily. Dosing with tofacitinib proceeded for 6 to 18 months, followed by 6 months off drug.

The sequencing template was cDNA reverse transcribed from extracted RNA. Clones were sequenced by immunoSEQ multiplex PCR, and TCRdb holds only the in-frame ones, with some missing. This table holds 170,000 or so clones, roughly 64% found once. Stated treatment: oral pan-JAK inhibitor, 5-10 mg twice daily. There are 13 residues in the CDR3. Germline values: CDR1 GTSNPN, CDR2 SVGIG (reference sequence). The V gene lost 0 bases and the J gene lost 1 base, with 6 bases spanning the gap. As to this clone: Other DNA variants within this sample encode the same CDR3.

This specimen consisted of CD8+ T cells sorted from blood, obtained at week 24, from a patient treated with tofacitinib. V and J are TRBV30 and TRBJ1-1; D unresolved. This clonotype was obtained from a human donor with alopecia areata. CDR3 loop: CAWSVLGNTEAFF. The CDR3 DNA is TGTGCCTGGAGTGTTCTCGGGAACACTGAAGCTTTCTTT.